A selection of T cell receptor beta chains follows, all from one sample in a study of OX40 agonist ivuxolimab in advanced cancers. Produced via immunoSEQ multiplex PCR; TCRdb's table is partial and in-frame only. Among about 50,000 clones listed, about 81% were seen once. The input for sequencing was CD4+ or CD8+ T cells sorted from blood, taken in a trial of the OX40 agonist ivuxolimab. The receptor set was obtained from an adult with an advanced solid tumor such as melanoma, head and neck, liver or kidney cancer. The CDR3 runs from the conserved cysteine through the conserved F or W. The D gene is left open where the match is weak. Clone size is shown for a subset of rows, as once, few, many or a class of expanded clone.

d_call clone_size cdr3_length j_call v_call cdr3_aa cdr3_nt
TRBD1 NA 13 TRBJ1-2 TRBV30 CAWSSRGLGGYTF TGTGCCTGGAGTTCGAGGGGGCTAGGAGGCTACACCTTC
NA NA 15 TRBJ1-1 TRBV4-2 CASSQVYRSEPEAFF TGTGCCAGCAGCCAAGTTTATCGCAGTGAGCCTGAAGCTTTCTTT
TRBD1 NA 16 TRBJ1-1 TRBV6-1 CASSELRGRMNTEAFF TGTGCCAGCAGTGAACTAAGGGGGCGAATGAACACTGAAGCTTTCTTT
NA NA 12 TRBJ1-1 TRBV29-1 CSAGTSNTEAFF TGCAGTGCCGGGACATCGAACACTGAAGCTTTCTTT
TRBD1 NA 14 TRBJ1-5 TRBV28 CASSPGQTPQPQHF TGTGCCAGCAGCCCGGGACAGACCCCTCAGCCCCAGCATTTT
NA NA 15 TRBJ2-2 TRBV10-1 CASSPSRTNTGELFF TGCGCCAGCAGCCCCTCCAGGACGAACACCGGGGAGCTGTTTTTT
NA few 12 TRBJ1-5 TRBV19 CASSIVRQPQHF TGTGCCAGTAGTATAGTCCGTCAGCCCCAGCATTTT
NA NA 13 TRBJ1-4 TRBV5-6 CASQPGANEKLFF TGTGCCAGCCAACCGGGAGCTAATGAAAAACTGTTTTTT
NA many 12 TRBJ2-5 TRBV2 CASSEAGETQYF TGTGCCAGCAGTGAAGCGGGTGAGACCCAGTACTTC
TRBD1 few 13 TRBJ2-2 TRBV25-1 CASSPTGVGELFF TGTGCCAGCAGTCCGACAGGGGTCGGGGAGCTGTTTTTT
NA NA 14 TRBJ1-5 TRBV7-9 CASSPGRPNQPQHF TGTGCCAGCAGCCCGGGACGCCCGAATCAGCCCCAGCATTTT
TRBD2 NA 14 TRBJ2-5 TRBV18 CASSIAGEEETQYF TGTGCCAGCTCAATAGCGGGAGAGGAAGAGACCCAGTACTTC
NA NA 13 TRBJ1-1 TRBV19 CASTGQGRTEAFF TGTGCCAGTACCGGGCAGGGGAGGACTGAAGCTTTCTTT
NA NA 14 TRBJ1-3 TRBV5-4 CASSLGGAGNTIYF TGTGCCAGCAGCTTGGGAGGGGCTGGAAACACCATATATTTT
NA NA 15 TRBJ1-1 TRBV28 CASRATGNMNTEAFF TGTGCCAGCAGGGCTACAGGGAACATGAACACTGAAGCTTTCTTT